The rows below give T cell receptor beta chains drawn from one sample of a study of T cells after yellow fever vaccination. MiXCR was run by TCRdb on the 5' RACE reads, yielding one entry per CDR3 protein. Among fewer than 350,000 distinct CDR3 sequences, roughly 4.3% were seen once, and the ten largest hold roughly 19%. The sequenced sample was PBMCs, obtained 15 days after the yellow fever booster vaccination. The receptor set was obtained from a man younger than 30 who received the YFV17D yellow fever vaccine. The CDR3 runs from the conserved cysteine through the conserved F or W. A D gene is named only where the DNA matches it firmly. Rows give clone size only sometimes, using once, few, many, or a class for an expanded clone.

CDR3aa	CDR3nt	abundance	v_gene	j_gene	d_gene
CASSPGGGKNTEAFF	TGTGCCAGCTCACCGGGGGGGGGTAAGAACACTGAAGCTTTCTTT	.	TRBV18	TRBJ1-1	.
CSAPRQPHSTDTQYF	TGCAGTGCTCCGAGACAGCCGCATAGCACAGATACGCAGTATTTT	few	TRBV20-1	TRBJ2-3	.
CSALTGVAEKLFF	TGCAGTGCTCTAACAGGGGTTGCTGAAAAACTGTTTTTT	many	TRBV20-1	TRBJ1-4	TRBD1
CATSDPTGMDEQFF	TGTGCCACCAGTGACCCGACGGGAATGGATGAGCAGTTCTTC	.	TRBV24-1	TRBJ2-1	.
CASSLSGANVLTF	TGTGCCAGCAGTCTATCTGGGGCCAACGTCCTGACTTTC	many	TRBV12-3/TRBV12-4	TRBJ2-6	.
CASSAGAGQVGGEAFF	TGTGCCAGCAGCGCGGGGGCCGGCCAGGTAGGGGGTGAAGCTTTCTTT	few	TRBV9	TRBJ1-1	.
CASSRTGGVYNEQFF	TGTGCCAGCAGTCGTACCGGGGGGGTTTACAATGAGCAGTTCTTC	few	TRBV27	TRBJ2-1	TRBD2
CASSLEGSRTEAFF	TGCGCCAGCAGCTTGGAAGGGTCGAGAACTGAAGCTTTCTTT	many	TRBV5-1	TRBJ1-1	.
CASSQVPVVDYEQYF	TGCGCCAGCAGCCAAGTTCCGGTAGTGGACTACGAGCAGTACTTC	many	TRBV4-1	TRBJ2-7	.
CASSQVERGGGYTF	TGCGCCAGCAGCCAAGTTGAAAGGGGCGGAGGCTACACCTTC	many	TRBV4-1	TRBJ1-2	.
CASSSWTSGGAYTQYF	TGTGCCAGCAGCTCCTGGACTAGCGGGGGGGCATATACGCAGTATTTT	.	TRBV11-2	TRBJ2-3	TRBD2
CSARGNTYYEQFF	TGCAGTGCTAGAGGCAACACCTATTATGAGCAGTTCTTC	few	TRBV20-1	TRBJ2-1	.
CASSRAGNYGYTF	TGCGCCAGCAGCCGGGCGGGAAACTATGGCTACACCTTC	few	TRBV4-3	TRBJ1-2	.
CASSLSNVAGGRTDTQYF	TGTGCCAGCAGCTTGAGCAACGTAGCGGGGGGCCGCACAGATACGCAGTATTTT	many	TRBV7-6	TRBJ2-3	TRBD2
CASSSQTGHTEAFF	TGTGCCAGCAGCTCCCAGACGGGGCACACTGAAGCTTTCTTT	many	TRBV7-2	TRBJ1-1	.
CARGQEDSNQPQHF	TGTGCCAGAGGACAGGAAGATAGCAATCAGCCCCAGCATTTT	many	TRBV7-3	TRBJ1-5	TRBD1
CASSLESGGPYEQYF	TGTGCCAGCAGTTTAGAGAGCGGGGGGCCCTACGAGCAGTACTTC	few	TRBV27	TRBJ2-7	TRBD2
CASSLAGQFNQPQHF	TGCGCCAGCAGCTTGGCGGGACAGTTCAATCAGCCCCAGCATTTT	many	TRBV5-1	TRBJ1-5	TRBD1
CASSESGSQPAFF	TGTGCCAGCAGTGAATCTGGGTCCCAGCCAGCTTTCTTT	.	TRBV25-1	TRBJ1-1	.
CASSTGEDQPQHF	TGTGCCAGCTCAACAGGGGAAGATCAGCCCCAGCATTTT	few	TRBV18	TRBJ1-5	TRBD1
CASRGMLAWTQYF	TGCGCCAGCAGGGGGATGCTAGCATGGACCCAGTACTTC	.	TRBV5-1	TRBJ2-5	.
CASSQDTAGTSGEQFF	TGTGCCAGCAGCCAAGATACCGCCGGGACTAGCGGAGAGCAGTTCTTC	few	TRBV3-1	TRBJ2-1	TRBD2
CASSLQGTHTEAFF	TGTGCCAGCAGTTTGCAGGGGACCCACACTGAAGCTTTCTTT	many	TRBV27	TRBJ1-1	.
CASSQDLGAMNTEAFF	TGCGCCAGCAGCCAAGATTTAGGGGCTATGAACACTGAAGCTTTCTTT	.	TRBV4-3	TRBJ1-1	.
CASSPRGAGDTQYF	TGTGCCAGCAGCCCCCGAGGGGCTGGAGATACGCAGTATTTT	.	TRBV7-3	TRBJ2-3	.
CAISDPGLDTEAFF	TGTGCCATCAGTGACCCCGGGTTGGACACTGAAGCTTTCTTT	.	TRBV10-3	TRBJ1-1	.
CASSRGRYHFTDTQYF	TGTGCCAGCAGTCGTGGGCGGTACCATTTCACAGATACGCAGTATTTT	.	TRBV21-1	TRBJ2-3	.
CSAAAGPGEKLFF	TGCAGTGCGGCGGCGGGGCCGGGTGAAAAACTGTTTTTT	many	TRBV20-1	TRBJ1-4	.
CASSASKNTEAFF	TGTGCCAGCAGCGCATCGAAGAACACTGAAGCTTTCTTT	few	TRBV7-7	TRBJ1-1	.
CASSIAGGRGNTGELFF	TGTGCCAGTAGTATAGCCGGGGGCCGGGGGAACACCGGGGAGCTGTTTTTT	.	TRBV19	TRBJ2-2	.
CASSQDPQQGAGETQYF	TGTGCCAGCAGCCAAGATCCGCAGCAGGGGGCCGGGGAGACCCAGTACTTC	many	TRBV4-2	TRBJ2-5	TRBD1
CSGSSMGTQYF	TGCAGCGGATCTAGCATGGGGACCCAGTACTTC	many	TRBV29-1	TRBJ2-5	.
CASSPGEYILTGVHEQFF	TGTGCCAGCAGCCCCGGAGAGTATATACTCACAGGGGTCCATGAGCAGTTCTTC	.	TRBV7-6	TRBJ2-1	TRBD1
CASSLRVGTQNHEQYF	TGCGCCAGCAGCCTCAGAGTCGGGACACAGAACCACGAGCAGTACTTC	.	TRBV4-1	TRBJ2-7	.
CASSWGQGDSGYTF	TGTGCCAGCAGCTGGGGACAGGGTGATTCTGGCTACACCTTC	many	TRBV7-2	TRBJ1-2	TRBD1
CATSGPDKPPGETQYF	TGTGCCACCAGTGGCCCGGACAAACCCCCGGGAGAGACCCAGTACTTC	.	TRBV24-1	TRBJ2-5	.
CATPSGSGRIDTIYF	TGTGCCACCCCCTCGGGATCAGGGAGGATAGACACCATATATTTT	many	TRBV12-3/TRBV12-4	TRBJ1-3	.
CASTRQGDTEAFF	TGTGCCAGCACCAGACAGGGTGACACTGAAGCTTTCTTT	few	TRBV12-3/TRBV12-4	TRBJ1-1	TRBD1
CASSLLPGTGANVLTF	TGCGCCAGCAGCTTGCTTCCGGGGACTGGGGCCAACGTCCTGACTTTC	many	TRBV5-1	TRBJ2-6	.